Below, 2 T cell receptor beta chains from the same sample are listed, as sequenced in a study of CD8 T cells in ankylosing spondylitis. TCRdb passed the 5' RACE reads through MiXCR, listing each CDR3 protein once. Of approximately 340,000 distinct CDR3 sequences in the sample, roughly 14% are singletons; the top ten hold 0.9% to 1.2%. The sample taken for sequencing was blood, either unsorted or a sorted T cell fraction (not recorded which). These receptors originate from a male donor with ankylosing spondylitis or in good health (not recorded which).

At least ten counts were recorded for this clonotype. V gene TRBV5-1 combines with J gene TRBJ2-4; the D gene is possibly TRBD2 (5 bases). The CDR3 sequence is 14 residues long. Germline V gene sequence: CDR1 SGHRS, CDR2 YFSETQ. V was trimmed by 0 bases and J by 4 bases, leaving 8 bases between them. This CDR3 reads CASSLDGLKNIQYF. The CDR3 DNA is TGCGCCAGCAGCTTGGACGGACTTAAAAACATTCAGTACTTC.

The chain employs TRBV9 and TRBJ2-1; TRBD1 aligns across 8 bases. The trim removed 0 bases at V and 0 bases at J, leaving 5 bases unmatched. The CDR3 runs to 17 residues. Germline CDR1 and CDR2: SGDLS and YYNGEE. The CDR3 loop is CASSVGMGQASYNEQFF. In DNA form, the CDR3 reads TGTGCCAGCAGCGTAGGGATGGGACAGGCCTCCTACAATGAGCAGTTCTTC. Supplemented by reference TRBV9 and TRBJ2-1, the full variable domain reads DSGVTQTPKHLITATGQRVTLRCSPRSGDLSVYWYQQSLDQGLQFLIQYYNGEERAKGNILERFSAQQFPDLHSELNLSSLELGDSALYFCASSVGMGQASYNEQFFGPGTRLTVL.